The sequence of this TCR beta chain was determined in a study of metastatic and nonmetastatic thyroid tumors (dated by TCRdb to about 2020). Turning to the overall study: For patients with malignant and with benign thyroid disease, the researchers compared repertoires between peripheral blood samples and tumor or nodule tissue samples.

Library creation used PCR. Sequencing instrument: Illumina HiSeq 4000. High-throughput sequencing was used to profile the TCR beta-chain CDR3 region of each patient. The study's processing was this. A classifier to discriminate distant-metastatic papillary thyroid cancer patients was built from CDR3 differences across clinicopathological groups. Repertoire diversity was assessed with the Shannon index, and tumor-blood repertoire similarity with the Morisita-Horn index. Clones were called with MiXCR by TCRdb after fastp trimmed the public reads at Q25, and only in-frame beta chains were retained. In this record, the V and J calls reflect TCRdb's handling and not the investigators' own analysis. The sample yields about 62,000 clones; more than 3.5% were counted once. The ten largest clones take up around 20% of the sample. V lost 9 bases and J lost 7 bases, and the count of bases not matched to a germline gene is 9. CDR1 LNHDA and CDR2 SQIVND were looked up in the germline V gene (reference sequence). The CDR3 has 15 amino acids, counting the end cysteine and phenylalanine. The DNA shown is the 45-base CDR3, in frame from base 1.

Concerning this clone itself: Its antigen remains unidentified. This sequence may be a read error, since a much larger clone differs from it by one base. Other DNA sequences in the same sample also yield this CDR3.

No treatment had been received by any patient before thyroid surgery. Using T-cell receptor beta sequencing, the study looked back at clinical samples from patients collected from the early 2010s to the late 2010s. Points the paper makes about the study in general: In both blood and tumor samples, TCR beta diversity was reported to be significantly higher in malignant tumors than in benign nodules.

The material sequenced was blood. The TCR sequence derives from a female donor with papillary thyroid cancer or a benign thyroid nodule (not recorded which). Some clones in this sample may be carry-over from other donors' samples. This chain is built from TRBV19 and TRBJ2-1; 13 central bases correspond to TRBD2. The nucleotides read TGTGCCAGCTCTCCCGGGACTAGCGGGATAAATGAGCAGTTCTTC. Its amino acids are CASSPGTSGINEQFF.